Here is one T cell receptor beta chain with its context. Trimming cost V 0 bases and J 3 bases, with 11 bases left between them. This CDR3 comprises 15 residues. Germline V gene sequence: CDR1 MGHRA, CDR2 YSYEKL. The data were obtained in a study of a mutant IDH1 vaccine in newly diagnosed glioma. Here immunoSEQ multiplex PCR was the method, and the copy in TCRdb shows in-frame clones only, minus some. Of 70,000 to 100,000 clones in the sample, over 75% were seen once. Time point defined: baseline, week 1 (first vaccination visit). Treatment given: pre-vaccination baseline after standard-of-care therapy.

The receptor was derived from a man aged 35 to 55 with glioma. Some clones in this sample may be carry-over from other donors' samples. The sequenced sample was PBMCs, obtained from a glioma patient treated with radiotherapy, temozolomide or both. The rearrangement joins TRBV4-1 to TRBJ1-2, with D uncertain. The CDR3 bases are TGCGCCAGCAGCCAAGATAAGGAGACCCACTATGGCTACACCTTC. It yields the protein CASSQDKETHYGYTF.